This is a list of T cell receptor beta chains from one sample in a study of cytomegalovirus exposure and HLA in healthy donors. Libraries were prepared by immunoSEQ multiplex PCR; TCRdb keeps only in-frame clonotypes and omits some of them. This table holds roughly 110,000 clones, 82% found once. Sequencing was carried out using PBMCs. Source of these receptors: a woman aged 18-35 years in good health and CMV-seronegative. Both conserved end residues are part of each CDR3. Each record gives: V gene, D gene, CDR3 length, clone size, J gene, CDR3 protein, CDR3 DNA. D genes are given only for firm matches. Only some rows state a clone size, as once, few, many or a class for expanded clones.

>TRBV14|.|13|.|TRBJ1-2
CASRPAGAYGYTF
TGTGCCAGCAGACCCGCCGGAGCCTATGGCTACACCTTC
>TRBV7-7|TRBD1|15|.|TRBJ2-2
CASSVTGGYTGELFF
TGTGCTAGCAGCGTTACAGGGGGTTACACCGGGGAGCTGTTTTTT
>TRBV6-5|TRBD1|15|.|TRBJ2-7
CASSKGQGGAYEQYF
TGTGCCAGCAGTAAAGGACAGGGAGGAGCCTACGAGCAGTACTTC
>TRBV11-2|TRBD2|18|few|TRBJ2-2
CASSLAPGERGYTGELFF
TGTGCCAGCAGCTTGGCCCCAGGGGAGCGGGGGTACACCGGGGAGCTGTTTTTT
>TRBV19|TRBD2|18|.|TRBJ2-2
CASSRRLAGGANTGELFF
TGTGCCAGTAGTAGGAGACTAGCGGGCGGCGCGAACACCGGGGAGCTGTTTTTT
>TRBV7-9|.|13|few|TRBJ1-2
CASSFRSPSGYTF
TGTGCCAGCAGCTTTAGGAGTCCTAGTGGCTACACCTTC
>TRBV30|.|14|.|TRBJ1-2
CAWIDDRKRYGYTF
TGTGCCTGGATTGACGACAGGAAGCGCTATGGCTACACCTTC
>TRBV6-4|TRBD2|16|.|TRBJ2-3
CASSDSATSGSDTQYF
TGTGCCAGCAGTGACTCCGCGACTAGCGGATCGGATACGCAGTATTTT
>TRBV15|.|16|.|TRBJ2-1
CATSSPSVGAYNEQFF
TGTGCCACCAGCAGCCCTAGCGTAGGCGCCTACAATGAGCAGTTCTTC
>TRBV5-4|.|14|.|TRBJ1-2
CASSLAGANYGYTF
TGTGCCAGCAGCTTGGCCGGAGCTAACTATGGCTACACCTTC
>TRBV9|TRBD1|16|.|TRBJ1-3
CASSPSGTGFGNTIYF
TGTGCCAGCAGCCCATCCGGGACAGGGTTTGGAAACACCATATATTTT
>TRBV11-3|.|15|.|TRBJ1-2
CASSFQADGFYGYTF
TGTGCCAGCAGCTTTCAGGCCGACGGCTTCTATGGCTACACCTTC
>TRBV14|TRBD1|16|.|TRBJ1-2
CASSQGPGTDLYGYTF
TGTGCCAGCAGCCAAGGACCCGGGACAGATCTCTATGGCTACACCTTC
>TRBV10-2|.|13|.|TRBJ1-5
CASSESRYQPQHF
TGCGCCAGCAGTGAGTCTAGATATCAGCCCCAGCATTTT